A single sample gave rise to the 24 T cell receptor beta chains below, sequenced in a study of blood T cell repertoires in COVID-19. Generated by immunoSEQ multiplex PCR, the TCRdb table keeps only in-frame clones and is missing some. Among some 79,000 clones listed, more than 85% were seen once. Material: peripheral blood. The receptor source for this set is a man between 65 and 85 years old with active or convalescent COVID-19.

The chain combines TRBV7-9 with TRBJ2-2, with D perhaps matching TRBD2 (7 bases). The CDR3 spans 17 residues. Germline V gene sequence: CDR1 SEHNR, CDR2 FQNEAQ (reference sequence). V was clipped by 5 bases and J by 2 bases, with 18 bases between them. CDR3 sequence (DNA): TGTGCCAGCAGCCCCTGGGGGGGCCAAACTAACACCGGGGAGCTGTTTTTT. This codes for CASSPWGGQTNTGELFF.

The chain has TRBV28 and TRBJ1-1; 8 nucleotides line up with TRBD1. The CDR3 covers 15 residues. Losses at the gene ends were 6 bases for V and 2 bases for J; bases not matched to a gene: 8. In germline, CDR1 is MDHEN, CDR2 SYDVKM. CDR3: CASRWPGQVNTEAFF. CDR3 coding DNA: TGTGCCAGCAGGTGGCCGGGACAGGTTAACACTGAAGCTTTCTTT.

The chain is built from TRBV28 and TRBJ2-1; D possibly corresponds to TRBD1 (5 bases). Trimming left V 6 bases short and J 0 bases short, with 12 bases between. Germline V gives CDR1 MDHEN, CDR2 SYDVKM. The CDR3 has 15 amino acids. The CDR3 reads CASSQGPDSYNEQFF. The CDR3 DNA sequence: TGTGCCAGCAGCCAGGGCCCCGACTCCTACAATGAGCAGTTCTTC.

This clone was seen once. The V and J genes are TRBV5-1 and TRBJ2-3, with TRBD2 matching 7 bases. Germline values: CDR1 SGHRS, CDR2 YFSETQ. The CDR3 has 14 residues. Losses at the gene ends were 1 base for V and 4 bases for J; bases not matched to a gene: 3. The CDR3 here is CASSLPSGSDTQYF. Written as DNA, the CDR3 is TGCGCCAGCAGCTTGCCTAGCGGCTCAGATACGCAGTATTTT.

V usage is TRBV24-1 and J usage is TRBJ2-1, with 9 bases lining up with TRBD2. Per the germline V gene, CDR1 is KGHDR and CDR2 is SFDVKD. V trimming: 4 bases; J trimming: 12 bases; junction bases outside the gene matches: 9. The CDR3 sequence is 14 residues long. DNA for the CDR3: TGTGCCACCAGTGAGAGTAGCGGGAGTGGAGCGCAGTTCTTC. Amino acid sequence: CATSESSGSGAQFF.

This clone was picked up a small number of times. The CDR3 spells CASSDRQYGYTF. CDR3 DNA: TGTGCCAGCAGCGACCGACAGTATGGCTACACCTTC. The rearrangement joins TRBV5-6 to TRBJ1-2; D perhaps matches TRBD1 (5 bases). With 4 bases removed from V and 5 bases from J, the gap between germline ends came to 9 bases. CDR3 size: 12 residues. In germline, CDR1 is SGHDT, CDR2 YYEEEE.

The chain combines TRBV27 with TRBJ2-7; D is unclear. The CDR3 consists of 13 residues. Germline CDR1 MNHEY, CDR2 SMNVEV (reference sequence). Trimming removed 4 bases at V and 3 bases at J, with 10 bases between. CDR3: CASSYQVYYEQYF. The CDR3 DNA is TGTGCCAGCAGTTACCAGGTATACTACGAGCAGTACTTC.

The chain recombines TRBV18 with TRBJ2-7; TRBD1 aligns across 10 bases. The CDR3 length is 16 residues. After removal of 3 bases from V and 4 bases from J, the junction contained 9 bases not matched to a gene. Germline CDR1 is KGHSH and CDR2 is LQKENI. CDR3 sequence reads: CASSPPGTGERYEQYF. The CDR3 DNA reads TGTGCCAGCTCACCGCCCGGGACAGGGGAGCGTTACGAGCAGTACTTC.

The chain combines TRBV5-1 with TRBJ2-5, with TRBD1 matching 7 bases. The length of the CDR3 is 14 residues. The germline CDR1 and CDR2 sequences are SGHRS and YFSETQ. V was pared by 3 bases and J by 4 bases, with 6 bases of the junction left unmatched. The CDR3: CASSYGTVLETQYF. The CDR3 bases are TGCGCCAGCAGCTACGGGACAGTATTAGAGACCCAGTACTTC.

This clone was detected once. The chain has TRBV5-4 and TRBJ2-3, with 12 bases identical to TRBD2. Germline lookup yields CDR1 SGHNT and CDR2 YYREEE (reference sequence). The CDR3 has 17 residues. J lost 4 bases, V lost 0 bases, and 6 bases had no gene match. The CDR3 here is CASSLALAGGIPDTQYF. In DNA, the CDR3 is TGTGCCAGCAGCTTGGCCCTAGCGGGAGGGATCCCAGATACGCAGTATTTT.

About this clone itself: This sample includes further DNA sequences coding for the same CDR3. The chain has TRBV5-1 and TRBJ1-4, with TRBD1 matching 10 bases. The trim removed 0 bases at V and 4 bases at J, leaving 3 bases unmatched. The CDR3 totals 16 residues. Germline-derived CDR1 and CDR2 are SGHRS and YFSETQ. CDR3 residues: CASSLGQGAGNEKLFF. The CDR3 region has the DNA TGCGCCAGCAGCTTGGGACAGGGGGCCGGTAATGAAAAACTGTTTTTT.

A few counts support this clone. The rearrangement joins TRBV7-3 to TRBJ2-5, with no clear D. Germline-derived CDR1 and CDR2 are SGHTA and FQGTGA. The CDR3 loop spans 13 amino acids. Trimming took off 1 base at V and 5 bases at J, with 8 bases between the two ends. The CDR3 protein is CASSLRSRETQYF. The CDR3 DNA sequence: TGTGCCAGCAGCTTAAGGTCTAGGGAGACCCAGTACTTC.

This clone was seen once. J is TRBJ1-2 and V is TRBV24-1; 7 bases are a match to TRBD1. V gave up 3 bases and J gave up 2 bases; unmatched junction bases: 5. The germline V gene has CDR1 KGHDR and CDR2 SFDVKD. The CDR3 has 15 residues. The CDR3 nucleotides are TGTGCCACCAGTGATGGAGGAGGGGGCAACTATGGCTACACCTTC. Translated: CATSDGGGGNYGYTF.

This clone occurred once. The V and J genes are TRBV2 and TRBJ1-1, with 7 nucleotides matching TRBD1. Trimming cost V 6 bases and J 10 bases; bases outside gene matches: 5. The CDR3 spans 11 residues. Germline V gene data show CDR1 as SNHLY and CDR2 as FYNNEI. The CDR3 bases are TGTGCCAGCAGGGTTGACAGGGTAGCTTTCTTT. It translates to CASRVDRVAFF.

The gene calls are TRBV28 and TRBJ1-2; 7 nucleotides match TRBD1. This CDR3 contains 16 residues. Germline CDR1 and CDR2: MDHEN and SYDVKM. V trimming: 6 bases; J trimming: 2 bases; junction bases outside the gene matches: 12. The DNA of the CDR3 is TGTGCCAGCAGGGAAATTTTACAGGGGATGAACTATGGCTACACCTTC. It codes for CASREILQGMNYGYTF.

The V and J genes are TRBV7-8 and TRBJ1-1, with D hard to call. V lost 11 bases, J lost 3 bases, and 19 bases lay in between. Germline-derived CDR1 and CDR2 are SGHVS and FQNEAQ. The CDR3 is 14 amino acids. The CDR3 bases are TGTGCCGATAGGAGGGTACCACGCCACACTGAAGCTTTCTTT. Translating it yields CADRRVPRHTEAFF.

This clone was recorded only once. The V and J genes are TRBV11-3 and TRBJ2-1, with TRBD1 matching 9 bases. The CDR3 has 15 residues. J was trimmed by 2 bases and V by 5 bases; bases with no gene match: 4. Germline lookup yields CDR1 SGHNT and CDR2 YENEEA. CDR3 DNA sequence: TGTGCCAGCAGCCCGGACAGGGGAACCTACAATGAGCAGTTCTTC. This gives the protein CASSPDRGTYNEQFF.

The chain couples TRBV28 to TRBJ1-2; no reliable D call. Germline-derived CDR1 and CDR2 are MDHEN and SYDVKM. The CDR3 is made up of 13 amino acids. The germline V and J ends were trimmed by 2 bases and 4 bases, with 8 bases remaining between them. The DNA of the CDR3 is TGTGCCAGCAGTTTACCCGAGATCTATGGCTACACCTTC. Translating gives CASSLPEIYGYTF.

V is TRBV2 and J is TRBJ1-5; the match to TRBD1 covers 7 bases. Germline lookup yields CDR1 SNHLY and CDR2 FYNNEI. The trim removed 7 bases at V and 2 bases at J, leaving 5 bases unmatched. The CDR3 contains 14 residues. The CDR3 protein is CASNPGGGNQPQHF. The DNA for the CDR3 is TGTGCCAGCAACCCAGGGGGAGGCAATCAGCCCCAGCATTTT.

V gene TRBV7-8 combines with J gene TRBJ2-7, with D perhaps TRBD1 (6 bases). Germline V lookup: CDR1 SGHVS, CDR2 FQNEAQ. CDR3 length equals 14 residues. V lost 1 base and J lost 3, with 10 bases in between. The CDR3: CASSLGQVSYEQYF. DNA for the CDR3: TGTGCCAGCAGCTTAGGACAGGTTAGCTACGAGCAGTACTTC. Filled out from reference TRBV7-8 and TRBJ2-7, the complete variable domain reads GAGVSQSPRYKVAKRGQDVALRCDPISGHVSLFWYQQALGQGPEFLTYFQNEAQLDKSGLPSDRFFAERPEGSVSTLKIQRTQQEDSAVYLCASSLGQVSYEQYFGPGTRLTVT.

The CDR3 reads CATSRDTGGWGNEKLFF. CDR3 in DNA: TGTGCCACCAGCAGAGATACAGGGGGCTGGGGTAATGAAAAACTGTTTTTT. The V and J genes are TRBV15 and TRBJ1-4, with 9 bases lining up with TRBD1. From germline, CDR1 is LNHNV and CDR2 YYDKDF (reference sequence). V lost 0 bases to trimming and J lost 4 bases; unmatched junction nucleotides: 6. The CDR3 spans 17 residues.

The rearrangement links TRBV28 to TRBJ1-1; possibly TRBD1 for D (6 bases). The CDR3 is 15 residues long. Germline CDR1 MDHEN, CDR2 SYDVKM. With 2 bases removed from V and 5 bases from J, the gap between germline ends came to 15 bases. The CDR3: CASSLHWGQGTEAFF. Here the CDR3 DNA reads TGTGCCAGCAGTTTACACTGGGGGCAGGGGACTGAAGCTTTCTTT.

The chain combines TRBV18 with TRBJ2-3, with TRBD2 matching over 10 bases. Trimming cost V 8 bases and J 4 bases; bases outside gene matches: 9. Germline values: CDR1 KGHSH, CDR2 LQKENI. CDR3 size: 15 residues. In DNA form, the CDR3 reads TGTGCCAGCACTAACCCCCTAGCGGGGGCAGATACGCAGTATTTT. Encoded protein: CASTNPLAGADTQYF.

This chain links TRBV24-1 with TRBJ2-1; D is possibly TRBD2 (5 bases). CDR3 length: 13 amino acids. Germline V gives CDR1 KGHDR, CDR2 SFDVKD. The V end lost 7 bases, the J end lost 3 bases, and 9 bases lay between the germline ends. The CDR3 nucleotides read TGTGCCACCAGCCGGGATTTCTACAATGAGCAGTTCTTC. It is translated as CATSRDFYNEQFF.